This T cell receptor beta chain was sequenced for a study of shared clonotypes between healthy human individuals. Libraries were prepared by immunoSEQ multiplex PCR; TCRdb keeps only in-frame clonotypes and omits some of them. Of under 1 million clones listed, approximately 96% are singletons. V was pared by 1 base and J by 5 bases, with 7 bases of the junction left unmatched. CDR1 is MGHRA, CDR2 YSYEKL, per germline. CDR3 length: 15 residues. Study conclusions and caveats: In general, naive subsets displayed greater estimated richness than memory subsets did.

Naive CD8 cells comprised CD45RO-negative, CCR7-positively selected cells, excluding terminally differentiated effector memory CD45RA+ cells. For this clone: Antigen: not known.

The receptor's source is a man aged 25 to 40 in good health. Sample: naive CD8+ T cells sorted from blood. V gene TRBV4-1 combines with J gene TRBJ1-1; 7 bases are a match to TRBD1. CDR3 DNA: TGCGCCAGCAGCCAAGTCCCAGGGGGAAGGACTGAAGCTTTCTTT. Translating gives CASSQVPGGRTEAFF.